The T cell receptor (beta chain) under discussion was sequenced for a study of cytomegalovirus exposure and HLA in healthy donors (dated by TCRdb to the late 2010s). At the level of the whole study: In an earlier analysis of around 540 of the donors, under 300 Gb of sequence data and 90 million to 120 million unique TCR beta sequences from roughly 200 million T cells were reported. Approximately 310 gigabases of sequencing data and tens of millions of unique TCR sequences were included in an early release covering 550 to 650 HLA-typed donors. Of the 398 genotyped donors, around 81% fell in the genetic ancestry cluster associated with self-reported Caucasian donors. The aim of the study was to test whether cataloging public T cell receptors could identify signatures of past pathogen exposure. The study profiled the T cell repertoires of fewer than 850 subjects by immunosequencing and related them to cytomegalovirus serostatus. In addition to the first cohort of several hundred subjects, a separate validation cohort of 130 or so different subjects was used. High-throughput TCR immunosequencing, statistical association of individual TCRs with disease status, and machine learning were combined to predict cytomegalovirus infection status. To study patterns of TCR occurrence, a later analysis re-analyzed previously published TCR beta repertoires from several hundred donors and added high-resolution HLA genotyping. Rather than using new phenotypic data, the later analysis identified candidate immune exposures from TCR beta sequences and from how often those sequences occurred across donors. An earlier analysis of several hundred of the donors applied high-throughput TCR beta sequencing to assess whether each TCR beta V gene segment acted as functional or pseudogenic. Donor age, sex, ethnicity and CMV serostatus were compiled together with the repertoire data. A later genetic analysis used genome-wide SNP genotypes for about 60% of the roughly 700 donors, treating that subset as a discovery cohort. All discovery cohort repertoires had been generated on a single sequencing platform. Both class I and class II loci were covered by HLA typing, at four-digit resolution. The number of typed donors differed by locus: roughly 629-640 for A, B, C, DRB1 and DQB1; 500 to 550 for DQA1; 606 for DPA1; and about 450 for DPB1. Several DR-DQ haplotypes were handled as single units for association and clustering because linkage in the cohort was strong. Among around 400 genotyped donors of the cohort, an average of 235,054 unique TCR beta nucleotide sequences were sequenced per donor, roughly 20% of them non-productive.

Library construction relied on the immunoSEQ multiplex PCR assay. The multiplex PCR relied on a mix of 60 forward primers for TCR Vbeta segments and 13 reverse primers for TCR Jbeta segments. A multiplex PCR assay on genomic DNA amplified the CDR3 region of rearranged TCR beta genes. The Illumina HiSeq System was used to sequence the amplified TCR beta libraries as 87-base-pair reads. As for the original processing: Across the 600 to 700 repertoires, a later analysis counted approximately 83 million unique TCR beta chains, around 11 million of which were shared by at least two donors. Raw reads were error-corrected and collapsed into unique sequences by a nearest-neighbor algorithm in which closely related sequences were merged to remove PCR and sequencing errors. Alignment of CDR3 sequences to IMGT reference sequences was used to assign V, D and J gene segments. For a sequence to be retained, at least a six-nucleotide match to both a V gene segment and a J gene segment was required. A rearrangement counted as productive if the CDR3 had no stop codons and remained in frame with V and J, and every other rearrangement counted as non-productive. Following IMGT convention, CDR3 was defined as the stretch from the second conserved V-encoded cysteine up to the conserved J-encoded phenylalanine. The earlier analysis of about 560 of the donors excluded any sequence lacking an unambiguous match to a single V gene segment. In an earlier analysis of approximately 550 of the donors, V segments were called functional above 56.7% productive rearrangements and were called segregating when the between-donor standard deviation exceeded 5%. To diagnose cytomegalovirus status from the catalog of TCR beta chain sequences, a statistical classification framework was built. V and J gene assignment, in a later analysis, came from comparing TCR nucleotide sequences with IMGT/GENE-DB human TR gene sequences. Using the TCRdist pipeline, a later analysis assigned CDR3 sequences along with most-parsimonious VDJ recombination scenarios. In a later analysis, each TCR beta chain was defined by its CDR3 amino acid sequence together with its V-gene family, and reads lacking a unique V-gene family were excluded. As a way to deal with suspected cross-contamination and a sequencing artifact, a later analysis dropped over 550 nucleotide sequences that were highly shared and had low generation probability. In a later analysis, a clonal expansion index was calculated for each public chain from normalized within-repertoire ranks of inferred template counts. A later analysis computed generation probabilities with a VDJ recombination model fitted to out-of-frame rearrangements, and checked the results against IGoR. Hypergeometric tests were used in a later analysis to score TCR-TCR, TCR-HLA and TCR-CMV co-occurrence, with a repertoire-size bias correction applied to the TCR pairs. False discovery rates were estimated in a later analysis by permuting HLA or CMV assignments 20 times. In a later analysis, co-occurring TCRs were grouped with DBSCAN, and TCRdist sequence similarity was added when clustering was performed within HLA-allele-positive subsets. For co-occurrence clustering, repertoires with fewer than 30,000 or more than 120,000 public chains were excluded, along with 5 or 6 repertoires with anomalous nucleotide sharing. TCRdb holds this immuneACCESS table with in-frame rearrangements only. Some clones are missing; in checked studies, unresolved V genes explain under half, and the rest has no known cause. D and trimming come from the DNA, and the V and J calls and clone size come from that table. In this sample the table shows 150,000 to 200,000 clones, more than 70% of which occur a single time. The ten largest account for around 0.24% of the sample.

The CDR3, from cysteine to phenylalanine, totals 15 residues. Of all the DNA, just the CDR3 is kept, 45 bases in frame from base 1. The germline V gene (reference sequence) supplies CDR1 SSHAT and CDR2 FNYEAQ. The cohort comprised some 680 healthy bone marrow donors. At the time of sampling, all cohort members were nominally healthy, though unrecorded immune exposures were likely present. The donor was CMV seronegative and belonged to the group of 350 or so seronegative cohort members. A peripheral blood sample was collected from each donor, and TCR beta sequencing was performed on peripheral blood mononuclear cells. The Qiagen DNeasy Blood Extraction Kit was used to extract genomic DNA from the blood cell samples. Note on this clone: No cognate antigen has been identified for it. One end of the junction varies from germline; a read error may be responsible.

Broad study findings and their caveats: Because HLA typing was missing for some donors at each locus, association tests included only the typed subset. A later genetic analysis reported fewer N-insertions in productive TCRs among donors in an Asian-associated ancestry cluster than the roughly 640-donor mean. Correlated functional status among segregating V segments might be attributable to linkage disequilibrium, but an unknown experimental factor could not be ruled out. In an earlier analysis of some 500 of the donors, most TCR beta V segments appeared in productive rearrangements about 87% or about 30% of the time, broadly matching IMGT annotations. The study listed 150 to 200 TCR beta chains as associated with cytomegalovirus. In vitro tests confirmed that three of the cytomegalovirus-associated TCR beta chains recognize cytomegalovirus antigens. According to the authors, the approach could potentially be generalized to other disease states and immunological phenotypes. Strong co-occurrence of HLA alleles, especially DR and DQ, made assigning TCR associations to individual alleles difficult. A further reported finding was that TCR beta sequences accurately predicted the HLA-A and HLA-B alleles for most subjects in the first cohort. The presence/absence analyses assumed that sequencing depth was roughly uniform across donors, and that assumption may not be true. Compared with equally common non-associated chains, HLA-associated TCR beta chains in a later analysis were more clonally expanded and had lower generation probabilities. For the cohort, immune exposure information was limited to CMV serostatus. Because the 87-base-pair reads could not distinguish some IMGT-functional V segments, including TRBV6-2 and TRBV6-3, those segments were excluded. The classifier was reported to diagnose cytomegalovirus status with high specificity and sensitivity in both the original and validation cohorts. This cohort had only TCR beta chains sequenced, and the lack of alpha or paired-chain data limited which features could be detected. Because counts were too low, about 15 rarely observed V segments, including chromosome 9 orphons, were left out of the earlier analysis of several hundred of the donors. In a later analysis, some 17,000 TCR beta sequences were associated with specific HLA alleles at a false discovery rate of 0.05. While some public TCRs were present in many individuals, most TCR sequences turned up only very rarely across donors. A cluster of highly shared sequence variants was judged likely to represent a technical artifact of the sequencing pipeline. Several of the top co-occurrence clusters appeared to be linked to parvovirus B19, influenza, CMV and Epstein-Barr virus, according to a later analysis. According to a later analysis, most CMV-associated TCR beta chains appeared to be HLA-restricted, and the HLA associations seemed to be driven largely by CMV exposure. An association between a missense DCLRE1C variant and V-gene and J-gene trimming of TCR beta chains was found in a later genetic analysis and replicated in an independent cohort. In a later analysis, TCR association rates were found to vary across HLA loci, with the most associated TCRs seen for DRB1 alleles and the fewest for HLA-C alleles.

The sequence was obtained from a boy younger than 18 in good health and CMV-seronegative. The sequence is built from TRBV7-7 and TRBJ2-5; TRBD2 aligns with 14 central bases. The sample comprised PBMCs. In nucleotides, the sequence is TGTGCTAGCAGCTTAGCGGGACTAGCGGGGGATGTCCAGTACTTC. Its protein product is CASSLAGLAGDVQYF.